This T cell receptor (beta chain) was identified in a study of cytomegalovirus exposure and HLA in healthy donors. The PCR had 60 Vbeta and 13 Jbeta primers. TCRdb's table, derived via immunoSEQ multiplex PCR, lists solely in-frame clones and lacks some. The data contain some 150,000 clones, approximately 77% of them seen just once; the ten biggest clones take up roughly 1.3%. Notes on the study in general: For most TCR beta V segments, an earlier analysis put the productive rate at about 87% or about 30% of the time.

V lost 3 bases, J lost 5 bases, and 15 bases lay in between. CDR3 length equals 15 residues. Per germline, CDR1 KGHSH and CDR2 LQKENI. In the case of this clone: Its antigen remains unidentified.

The sequence was obtained from a woman aged 40-49 years in good health and CMV-seronegative. The sequenced sample was PBMCs. The V call is TRBV18, the J call TRBJ2-3; D unclear. The CDR3 DNA sequence: TGTGCCAGCTCACCCAACCCCCAGGTGATAGATACGCAGTATTTT. Its translation is CASSPNPQVIDTQYF.